This is a list of T cell receptor beta chains from one sample in a study of post-analysis software for immune sequencing data. TCRdb used MiXCR to reprocess the PCR reads, holding one entry per CDR3 protein. The top ten hold approximately 1.5% of the sample, which has 150,000 to 200,000 distinct CDR3 sequences, approximately 30% seen once. Material for sequencing was blood. These receptors were collected from a girl aged 10 to 17 with multiple sclerosis. The CDR3 runs from the conserved cysteine through the conserved F or W. The order of the fields is CDR3 protein, CDR3 DNA, clone size, V gene, D gene, J gene. The D gene is left open where the match is weak. Expanded clones get a size class; other rows say once, few or many, or leave the size out.

CDR3: CVSSLLGGYQPQHF; DNA: TGTGTCAGCAGTTTATTAGGGGGGTACCAGCCCCAGCATTTT; size: -; V: TRBV27; D: -; J: TRBJ1-5
CDR3: CASRSDGSASYNEQFF; DNA: TGTGCCAGCCGCAGTGACGGGAGCGCGTCCTACAATGAGCAGTTCTTC; size: -; V: TRBV11-1; D: -; J: TRBJ2-1
CDR3: CASRTGFSGYTF; DNA: TGTGCCAGCCGTACAGGGTTTTCCGGCTACACCTTC; size: many; V: TRBV28; D: -; J: TRBJ1-2
CDR3: CASSVVTDNYGYTF; DNA: TGTGCCAGCAGTGTTGTGACGGACAACTATGGCTACACCTTC; size: many; V: TRBV6-1; D: -; J: TRBJ1-2
CDR3: CASARTSGCYEQYF; DNA: TGTGCCAGTGCCAGGACTAGCGGGTGCTACGAGCAGTACTTC; size: -; V: TRBV28; D: TRBD2; J: TRBJ2-7
CDR3: CSAQSGEDTQYF; DNA: TGCAGTGCCCAATCGGGGGAGGATACGCAGTATTTT; size: many; V: TRBV20-1; D: -; J: TRBJ2-3
CDR3: CASSAGLAGGPRNEQFF; DNA: TGTGCCAGCAGCGCTGGACTAGCGGGGGGGCCTCGAAATGAGCAGTTCTTC; size: -; V: TRBV9; D: TRBD2; J: TRBJ2-1
CDR3: CASSSNRLDYRKKGPEAFF; DNA: TGTGCCAGCAGTTCCAACCGCCTCGATTACAGGAAGAAGGGTCCTGAAGCTTTCTTT; size: few; V: TRBV28; D: -; J: TRBJ1-1
CDR3: CASSRPGVSYEQYF; DNA: TGTGCCAGCAGTAGACCCGGGGTCTCCTACGAGCAGTACTTC; size: -; V: TRBV27; D: -; J: TRBJ2-7
CDR3: CASSQMSGITEAFF; DNA: TGTGCCAGCAGCCAAATGTCCGGGATCACTGAAGCTTTCTTT; size: -; V: TRBV3-1; D: -; J: TRBJ1-1
CDR3: CASSLGTGSRKLFF; DNA: TGTGCCAGCAGTCTAGGGACGGGGTCGAGAAAACTGTTTTTT; size: few; V: TRBV6-5; D: -; J: TRBJ1-4
CDR3: CASSPSSAWPGANVRTF; DNA: TGTGCCAGCAGCCCATCGTCGGCCTGGCCTGGGGCCAACGTCCGGACTTTC; size: -; V: TRBV5-5; D: -; J: TRBJ2-6
CDR3: CASSPQGASSYNEQFF; DNA: TGTGCCAGCAGTCCTCAGGGGGCGAGCTCCTACAATGAGCAGTTCTTC; size: many; V: TRBV6-6; D: TRBD1; J: TRBJ2-1
CDR3: CASRTPGHMNTEAFF; DNA: TGTGCCAGCAGGACACCGGGACACATGAACACTGAAGCTTTCTTT; size: few; V: TRBV11-2; D: -; J: TRBJ1-1
CDR3: CSVEETGLPQETQYF; DNA: TGCAGCGTTGAAGAGACCGGACTCCCCCAAGAGACCCAGTACTTC; size: once; V: TRBV29-1; D: -; J: TRBJ2-5
CDR3: CSARAQPQDPQYF; DNA: TGCAGTGCTAGAGCCCAACCTCAGGACCCGCAGTATTTT; size: once; V: TRBV20-1; D: -; J: TRBJ2-3
CDR3: CSAGGLKNIQYF; DNA: TGCAGTGCTGGGGGACTCAAAAACATTCAGTACTTC; size: once; V: TRBV20-1; D: -; J: TRBJ2-4
CDR3: CASSSQQGGRTPEQFF; DNA: TGCGCCAGCAGCTCCCAACAGGGCGGCCGGACGCCTGAGCAGTTCTTC; size: -; V: TRBV5-1; D: -; J: TRBJ2-1
CDR3: CASSPSRGCRGYTF; DNA: TGTGCCAGCAGCCCGTCCCGGGGGTGCCGCGGCTACACCTTC; size: -; V: TRBV7-6; D: -; J: TRBJ1-2
CDR3: CASSLRGGEGSEQYF; DNA: TGTGCCAGCAGTTTAAGGGGGGGCGAGGGTTCGGAGCAGTACTTC; size: -; V: TRBV12-3/TRBV12-4; D: -; J: TRBJ2-7
CDR3: CAISGSGSGYNEQFF; DNA: TGTGCCATCAGTGGGAGCGGGAGTGGATACAATGAGCAGTTCTTC; size: many; V: TRBV10-3; D: TRBD2; J: TRBJ2-1
CDR3: CASSQDEPGWKETQYF; DNA: TGCGCCAGCAGCCAAGATGAGCCGGGGTGGAAGGAGACCCAGTACTTC; size: many; V: TRBV4-1; D: -; J: TRBJ2-5
CDR3: CASSPASGRGGDTQYF; DNA: TGTGCCAGCAGTCCTGCTAGCGGGAGGGGGGGAGATACGCAGTATTTT; size: few; V: TRBV12-3/TRBV12-4; D: TRBD2; J: TRBJ2-3
CDR3: CSVEDSRVSPYEQYF; DNA: TGCAGCGTTGAAGATAGCAGGGTGAGCCCCTACGAGCAGTACTTC; size: many; V: TRBV29-1; D: -; J: TRBJ2-7
CDR3: CASNRDGGVRTEAFF; DNA: TGCGCCAGCAACCGAGATGGAGGGGTAAGAACTGAAGCTTTCTTT; size: -; V: TRBV5-1; D: -; J: TRBJ1-1
CDR3: CASSNGDRVNTEAFF; DNA: TGCGCCAGCAGCAATGGGGACAGGGTAAACACTGAAGCTTTCTTT; size: -; V: TRBV5-1; D: TRBD1; J: TRBJ1-1
CDR3: CASQGADYGYTF; DNA: TGTGCCAGCCAGGGCGCGGACTATGGCTACACCTTC; size: -; V: TRBV28; D: -; J: TRBJ1-2
CDR3: CASSFEWKEYEQYF; DNA: TGTGCCAGCAGCTTCGAGTGGAAAGAATACGAGCAGTACTTC; size: -; V: TRBV7-9; D: -; J: TRBJ2-7
CDR3: CASSGGGSPYNEQYF; DNA: TGTGCCAGCAGCGGAGGCGGGTCCCCCTACAATGAGCAGTACTTC; size: -; V: TRBV9; D: -; J: TRBJ2-4
CDR3: CASVGRAVIADAQYF; DNA: TGTGCCAGCGTCGGACGAGCGGTGATCGCAGATGCGCAGTATTTT; size: -; V: TRBV12-3/TRBV12-4; D: -; J: TRBJ2-3
CDR3: CSVEGGGYETQYF; DNA: TGCAGCGTTGAAGGGGGCGGCTATGAGACCCAGTACTTC; size: many; V: TRBV29-1; D: -; J: TRBJ2-5
CDR3: CASGLTGGGETQYF; DNA: TGCGCCAGCGGCTTGACAGGGGGAGGCGAGACCCAGTACTTC; size: few; V: TRBV5-1; D: TRBD1; J: TRBJ2-5
CDR3: CASSSGGTGMYNEQFF; DNA: TGCGCCAGCAGCTCGGGAGGGACAGGGATGTACAATGAGCAGTTCTTC; size: many; V: TRBV5-1; D: -; J: TRBJ2-1
CDR3: CASRPSSTDTQYF; DNA: TGTGCCAGCAGGCCCTCTAGCACAGATACGCAGTATTTT; size: many; V: TRBV6-5; D: -; J: TRBJ2-3
CDR3: CASSPTGLEAFF; DNA: TGTGCCAGCAGCCCGACAGGCCTTGAAGCTTTCTTT; size: few; V: TRBV11-2; D: -; J: TRBJ1-1
CDR3: CASMGARDIGEQYF; DNA: TGTGCCAGTATGGGGGCTAGGGACATTGGCGAGCAGTACTTC; size: many; V: TRBV19; D: -; J: TRBJ2-7
CDR3: CSVGENEQYF; DNA: TGCAGCGTCGGTGAAAATGAGCAGTACTTC; size: few; V: TRBV29-1; D: -; J: TRBJ2-7
CDR3: CASSPGPDEKLFF; DNA: TGTGCCAGCTCACCGGGTCCGGATGAAAAACTGTTTTTT; size: -; V: TRBV18; D: -; J: TRBJ1-4
CDR3: CSAPLGPGAEAFF; DNA: TGCAGTGCTCCCTTAGGGCCAGGGGCTGAAGCTTTCTTT; size: few; V: TRBV20-1; D: -; J: TRBJ1-1
CDR3: CASSLTGSYEQYF; DNA: TGCGCCAGCAGCTTGACGGGCTCCTACGAGCAGTACTTC; size: many; V: TRBV5-1; D: -; J: TRBJ2-7
CDR3: CSALGGRYNEQFF; DNA: TGCAGTGCTCTAGGGGGGCGGTACAATGAGCAGTTCTTC; size: many; V: TRBV20-1; D: -; J: TRBJ2-1
CDR3: CASSQGGESEAFF; DNA: TGCGCCAGCAGCCAGGGAGGTGAAAGTGAAGCTTTCTTT; size: many; V: TRBV4-1; D: -; J: TRBJ1-1
CDR3: CAISEGAGGRKDKNIQYF; DNA: TGTGCCATCAGTGAGGGGGCGGGAGGAAGAAAAGATAAAAACATTCAGTACTTC; size: -; V: TRBV10-3; D: TRBD2; J: TRBJ2-4
CDR3: CASTQGQAYEQYF; DNA: TGTGCCAGCACCCAGGGACAGGCCTACGAGCAGTACTTC; size: many; V: TRBV6-2/TRBV6-3; D: TRBD1; J: TRBJ2-7
CDR3: CSARDPLSRIMGTEAFF; DNA: TGCAGTGCTAGAGACCCCTTATCACGAATTATGGGGACTGAAGCTTTCTTT; size: few; V: TRBV20-1; D: -; J: TRBJ1-1
CDR3: CSARQREPTPYEQYF; DNA: TGCAGTGCTAGACAGCGGGAACCGACTCCCTACGAGCAGTACTTC; size: -; V: TRBV20-1; D: TRBD2; J: TRBJ2-7
CDR3: CASSYYRDRGFEAFF; DNA: TGTGCCAGCAGCTACTACCGGGACAGGGGGTTCGAAGCTTTCTTT; size: few; V: TRBV12-3/TRBV12-4; D: TRBD1; J: TRBJ1-1
CDR3: CAIGGRGNNEQFF; DNA: TGTGCCATCGGGGGCAGGGGCAACAATGAGCAGTTCTTC; size: many; V: TRBV10-3; D: -; J: TRBJ2-1
CDR3: CASSLAGASYNEQFF; DNA: TGTGCCAGCAGCTTAGCGGGAGCATCCTACAATGAGCAGTTCTTC; size: few; V: TRBV11-2; D: -; J: TRBJ2-1
CDR3: CASTRSGVVGNEQFF; DNA: TGTGCCAGCACCCGATCGGGAGTAGTGGGTAATGAGCAGTTCTTC; size: -; V: TRBV28; D: -; J: TRBJ2-1